A selection of T cell receptor beta chains follows, all from one sample in a study of CD8+CD57+ T cells in acquired aplastic anemia. Each CDR3 protein is one row after TCRdb ran MiXCR on the reads. The sample lists roughly 240,000 distinct CDR3 sequences; roughly half were seen once. Source material: sorted CD4+, CD8+, or CD8+CD57+ T cells (not recorded which) from PBMCs. Receptor source: a human donor with aplastic anemia. The CDR3 runs from the conserved cysteine through the conserved F or W. The D gene is left open where the match is weak. Rows may omit the clone size; those that give it use once, few, many or a size class.

clone size | D gene | J gene | V gene | CDR3 DNA | CDR3 protein
- | TRBD1 | TRBJ1-2 | TRBV10-3 | TGTGCCATCAGCAGACAGGGGGGTAAGGATGGCTACACCTTC | CAISRQGGKDGYTF
many | TRBD2 | TRBJ2-1 | TRBV29-1 | TGCAGCGTCGACCCGGCGAGCGGGATTATTCCCTACAATGAGCAGTTCTTC | CSVDPASGIIPYNEQFF
many | - | TRBJ2-1 | TRBV9 | TGTGCCAGCAGCGTAGCCCCGACTCTCTACAATGAGCAGTTCTTC | CASSVAPTLYNEQFF
- | TRBD1 | TRBJ1-2 | TRBV12-3/TRBV12-4 | TGTGCCAGCAGTTTAGCGACAGGGGATGGCTACACCTTC | CASSLATGDGYTF
many | TRBD1 | TRBJ1-1 | TRBV12-5 | TGTGCTAGTGGTCCTGGGCTGGGACAGTCGAACACTGAAGCTTTCTTT | CASGPGLGQSNTEAFF
- | TRBD1 | TRBJ1-1 | TRBV24-1 | TGTGCCACCGACGGGACAGGGAAGAACACTGAAGCTTTCTTT | CATDGTGKNTEAFF
- | - | TRBJ2-7 | TRBV6-5 | TGTGCCAGCAGACCCACAGGGACCGCCTACGAGCAGTACTTC | CASRPTGTAYEQYF
- | TRBD1 | TRBJ1-1 | TRBV25-1 | TGTGCCAGCAGTGGGGGACAGGGAAGAACTGAAGCTTTCTTT | CASSGGQGRTEAFF
- | - | TRBJ2-7 | TRBV5-4 | TGTGCCACCGGCGTATCTCACCACTCCTACGAGCAGTACTTC | CATGVSHHSYEQYF
many | TRBD1 | TRBJ1-2 | TRBV19 | TGTGCCAGTAGTAGGGACAGCGAGCTTTTTTATGGCTACACCTTC | CASSRDSELFYGYTF
- | TRBD1 | TRBJ1-1 | TRBV6-5 | TGTGCCAGCAGTTACTCGGACAGGGGCGGGACTGAAGCTTTCTTT | CASSYSDRGGTEAFF
many | TRBD2 | TRBJ2-7 | TRBV6-6 | TGTGCCAGCAGTTTCTGGACTAGCGGGGAGAAATACGAGCAGTACTTC | CASSFWTSGEKYEQYF
- | - | TRBJ2-7 | TRBV10-2 | TGCGCCAGCAGTGAGTCGACTGTGAACGAGCAGTACTTC | CASSESTVNEQYF
many | - | TRBJ2-3 | TRBV4-2 | TGTGCCAGCAGCCAAGACCTGGACAAAGATACGCAGTATTTT | CASSQDLDKDTQYF
- | - | TRBJ1-2 | TRBV19 | TGTGCCAGTAGTATAGGGACGACAGTCTCCTATGGCTACACCTTC | CASSIGTTVSYGYTF
- | TRBD1 | TRBJ2-3 | TRBV7-6 | TGTGCCAGCAGCCGTCTAGGACAGGGGGGAATGGATACGCAGTATTTT | CASSRLGQGGMDTQYF
many | TRBD2 | TRBJ2-1 | TRBV7-2 | TGTGCCAGCAGCCATACTAGCGTTGAGCAGTTCTTC | CASSHTSVEQFF
- | - | TRBJ2-1 | TRBV7-9 | TGTGCCAGCAGCTTCCAAAGCTCCTACAATGAGCAGTTCTTC | CASSFQSSYNEQFF
few | TRBD1 | TRBJ1-2 | TRBV6-9 | TGTGCCAGCCAGACGGGGGTAGGTGGGACAGGGAGTAGGGGCTACACCTTC | CASQTGVGGTGSRGYTF
many | - | TRBJ2-3 | TRBV13 | TGTGCCAGCAGCCCAGCGCGGTCAAGAAACACAGATACGCAGTATTTT | CASSPARSRNTDTQYF
- | - | TRBJ1-1 | TRBV20-1 | TGCAGTGCTAGGTGGGATAGGTTGGGCACTGAAGCTTTCTTT | CSARWDRLGTEAFF
few | TRBD2 | TRBJ2-5 | TRBV2 | TGTGCCAGCAGTGGCAAACCCCTAAGGACTAGCGGACGGAAAGAGACCCAGTACTTC | CASSGKPLRTSGRKETQYF
- | - | TRBJ2-7 | TRBV25-1 | TGTGCCAGCAGTGAATGGGACCGATCACATACGCTCTACGAGCAGTACTTC | CASSEWDRSHTLYEQYF
- | TRBD1 | TRBJ2-2 | TRBV10-3 | TGTGCCTCAGGGGACAGGAACACCGGGGAGCTGTTTTTT | CASGDRNTGELFF
many | - | TRBJ2-3 | TRBV7-3 | TGTGCCAGCAGCTTAACCGGTCCGGGGCCGAGCACAGATACGCAGTATTTT | CASSLTGPGPSTDTQYF
- | - | TRBJ2-2 | TRBV2 | TGTGCCAGCAGTCCAGAGAGGCGGTACTCTGGAAACACCGGGGAGCTGTTTTTT | CASSPERRYSGNTGELFF
few | - | TRBJ2-1 | TRBV20-1 | TGCAGTGCTCCCGCGGCAGGGGCGAGAAATGAGCAGTTCTTC | CSAPAAGARNEQFF
- | - | TRBJ1-2 | TRBV5-1 | TGCGCCAGCAGCTTGACAGGGAGGGGAGGCTACACCTTC | CASSLTGRGGYTF
- | - | TRBJ1-2 | TRBV14 | TGTGCCAGCAGCCAAGTGTTTGATCGGCGACTAGCGGGAGGCTACACCTTC | CASSQVFDRRLAGGYTF
- | TRBD1 | TRBJ2-7 | TRBV20-1 | TGCAGTGCTAGAGATCCAGGGCGACAGGGACCCACCTACGAGCAGTACTTC | CSARDPGRQGPTYEQYF
- | - | TRBJ1-5 | TRBV20-1 | TGCAGTGCTAAACAGGTTGGCAATCAGCCCCAGCATTTT | CSAKQVGNQPQHF
many | - | TRBJ2-1 | TRBV7-9 | TGTGCCAGCAGCTTCGGGAGTCGAAATGAGCAGTTCTTC | CASSFGSRNEQFF
- | TRBD1 | TRBJ1-1 | TRBV27 | TGTGCCAGCAGTAGGGGACAGATGAACACTGAAGCTTTCTTT | CASSRGQMNTEAFF
few | TRBD1 | TRBJ2-3 | TRBV28 | TGTGCCAGCCGTCCGTTGACAGGGACCTCTAGCACAGATACGCAGTATTTT | CASRPLTGTSSTDTQYF
few | - | TRBJ2-7 | TRBV30 | TGTGCCACAGAACAGGAGAGCTCCTACGAGCAGTACTTC | CATEQESSYEQYF
few | - | TRBJ2-1 | TRBV4-3 | TGCGCCAGCAGCCAAGATCACCAGGGCTCCTACAATGAGCAGTTCTTC | CASSQDHQGSYNEQFF
- | TRBD2 | TRBJ2-7 | TRBV29-1 | TGCAGCGTTACCGGGACTAGCGGGTACGAGCAGTACTTC | CSVTGTSGYEQYF
many | - | TRBJ2-7 | TRBV12-3/TRBV12-4 | TGTGCCAGCAGTACGGAAGGCTACGAGCAGTACTTC | CASSTEGYEQYF
many | - | TRBJ2-1 | TRBV12-3/TRBV12-4 | TGTGCCAGCAGTCCGACTAGGATGTACAATGAGCAGTTCTTC | CASSPTRMYNEQFF
few | TRBD2 | TRBJ2-7 | TRBV27 | TGTGCCAGCAGTCCTAGGACTAGCGGGAACGACGAGCAGTACTTC | CASSPRTSGNDEQYF
- | - | TRBJ1-1 | TRBV2 | TGTGCCAGCAGCGGACAATTCGGCACTGAAGCTTTCTTT | CASSGQFGTEAFF
- | TRBD1 | TRBJ1-6 | TRBV6-5 | TGTGCCAGCAGTTATGGGACAGGAAAGAATTCACCCCTCCACTTT | CASSYGTGKNSPLHF
- | - | TRBJ2-7 | TRBV20-1 | TGCAGTGCTAGAGATTATACGGACGAGCAGTACTTC | CSARDYTDEQYF
- | - | TRBJ2-1 | TRBV11-2 | TGTGCCAGCAGCTTAGTTTTAGGGGGGGCCGGTAATGAGCAGTTCTTC | CASSLVLGGAGNEQFF
once | TRBD2 | TRBJ2-3 | TRBV7-9 | TGTGCCAGCAGCCCAGGGGCGGGAGGTATTGATACGCAGTATTTT | CASSPGAGGIDTQYF
- | TRBD1 | TRBJ2-7 | TRBV20-1 | TGCAGTGTTAGACCCCCAGGGGGCACCTACGAGCAGTACTTC | CSVRPPGGTYEQYF
many | TRBD1 | TRBJ1-1 | TRBV7-9 | TGTGCCAGCAGCGGGGGACAGGGGGTAACTGAAGCTTTCTTT | CASSGGQGVTEAFF
- | - | TRBJ1-6 | TRBV28 | TGTGCCAGCAGGTGGACGGGGAATAATTCACCCCTCCACTTT | CASRWTGNNSPLHF
- | - | TRBJ2-1 | TRBV15 | TGTGCCACCAGCAGAGATCAGGACAGTAGCACGGATGAGCAGTTCTTC | CATSRDQDSSTDEQFF
few | - | TRBJ2-7 | TRBV7-6 | TGTGCCAGCAGCTCGGGGGGCTTTCACGAGCAGTACTTC | CASSSGGFHEQYF
many | TRBD1 | TRBJ1-2 | TRBV6-5 | TGTGCCAGCATCGGACAGGGGGATCGCTATGGCTACACCTTC | CASIGQGDRYGYTF
many | TRBD1 | TRBJ2-7 | TRBV30 | TGTGCCTGGAGGTCAGGACAGGGGGCGGACGAGCAGTACTTC | CAWRSGQGADEQYF
- | - | TRBJ1-1 | TRBV6-6 | TGTGCCAGCAGTTACACGGCCCTGAACACTGAAGCTTTCTTT | CASSYTALNTEAFF
once | - | TRBJ2-7 | TRBV6-4 | TGTGCCAGCAAGGTCTCCCGGTATCCGTACGAGCAGTACTTC | CASKVSRYPYEQYF
few | - | TRBJ1-1 | TRBV30 | TGTGCCCGGAGTCTTTTGCCGGAAAGGAACACTGAAGCTTTCTTT | CARSLLPERNTEAFF
- | TRBD1 | TRBJ2-2 | TRBV7-6 | TGTGCCAGCAGCTTGGCGACAGGGAGCTTGGGGCCAAACACCGGGGAGCTGTTTTTC | CASSLATGSLGPNTGELFF